Sequencing of this T cell receptor (beta chain) was carried out in a study of shared clonotypes between healthy human individuals. Comments on this clone: What it binds is not known.

TCRdb keeps only in-frame clones here, not all; method: immunoSEQ multiplex PCR. The sample includes over a million clones, around four fifths seen only once; the top ten take 1.4%. V shed 3 bases, J shed 2 bases, and the junction held 4 bases outside the gene matches. CDR1 SGHRS and CDR2 YFSETQ come from the germline V gene. This CDR3 has 14 residues. It was into CD45RA+ naive and CD45RA-negative memory subsets that the CD4+ cells were split. Findings of the study overall: Clonotype sharing among donors was thought likely to change with sequencing depth.

The sequenced material came from memory CD4+ T cells sorted from blood. The subset is: CD45RA-negative fraction. This receptor was obtained from a man aged 18 to 30 in good health. J is TRBJ1-2 and V is TRBV5-1; 7 bases line up with TRBD1. CDR3 in DNA: TGCGCCAGCAGCTACACAGGGGAGAACTATGGCTACACCTTC. Amino acid sequence: CASSYTGENYGYTF.